This T cell receptor beta chain was sequenced in a study of cytomegalovirus exposure and HLA in healthy donors. Concerning this clone: What it recognizes is unknown.

PCR was performed using 60 Vbeta and 13 Jbeta primers. Assay: immunoSEQ multiplex PCR; the TCRdb copy retains only in-frame clones and omits some. The data contain approximately 140,000 clones, 61% of them seen just once; the ten biggest clones take up roughly 1.8%. Germline CDR1 MDHEN, CDR2 SYDVKM. The CDR3 sequence is 13 residues long. The ends were cut back, 2 bases at V and 0 bases at J, with 5 bases in the middle. Study-wide results and caveats: Cytomegalovirus-associated status was assigned to about 160 TCR beta chains.

This chain joins TRBV28 and TRBJ2-7; D is unresolved. The clonotype comes from a male donor in good health and CMV-seronegative. Sequencing input: PBMCs. Here the CDR3 DNA reads TGTGCCAGCAGTTTAGGCATCTCCTACGAGCAGTACTTC. It yields the protein CASSLGISYEQYF.